The 24 T cell receptor beta chains below come from one sample, sequenced in a study of OX40 agonist ivuxolimab in advanced cancers. TCRdb keeps only in-frame clones here, not all; method: immunoSEQ multiplex PCR. In the table there are 80,000 to 95,000 clones, approximately 79% of which are singletons. The material was CD4+ or CD8+ T cells sorted from blood, obtained in a trial of the OX40 agonist ivuxolimab. Receptor source: an adult with an advanced solid tumor such as melanoma, head and neck, liver or kidney cancer.

This chain links TRBV18 with TRBJ1-1; tentatively, D is TRBD1 (5 bases). The CDR3 spans 16 residues. The V gene's germline CDR1 is KGHSH and CDR2 LQKENI. With 3 bases removed from V and 1 base from J, the gap between germline ends came to 15 bases. CDR3 nucleotide sequence: TGTGCCAGCTCACCGGGGCAGGGAGGGACGAACACTGAAGCTTTCTTT. This sequence encodes CASSPGQGGTNTEAFF.

The genes are TRBV11-2 and TRBJ2-1; a possible D gene is TRBD1 (6 bases). Trimming left V 2 bases short and J 4 bases short, with 15 bases between. The CDR3 is 16 residues long. The germline V gene encodes CDR1 SGHAT and CDR2 FQNNGV. The CDR3 DNA is TGTGCCAGCAGCTTAAGGGGGTCAGGGTTATACAATGAGCAGTTCTTC. Translating gives CASSLRGSGLYNEQFF.

On this clone itself: The junction departs from germline at one end; a sequencing error may be responsible. The rearrangement uses TRBV30 and TRBJ2-1, with 7 bases fitting TRBD2. Germline values: CDR1 GTSNPN, CDR2 SVGIG (reference sequence). The CDR3 totals 13 residues. The CDR3 DNA follows: TGTGCCCGGAGCGGGATCCGTTGGAATGAGCAGTTCTTC. Its protein is CARSGIRWNEQFF.

This clone appeared a single time. V and J are TRBV6-4 and TRBJ1-2, with TRBD1 as a possible D gene (5 bases). V lost 5 bases and J lost 2, with 9 bases in between. CDR1 MRHNA and CDR2 SNTAGT come from the germline V gene. The CDR3 runs to 13 residues. CDR3 nucleotides: TGTGCCAGCAGTCCGGGACGCAACTATGGCTACACCTTC. Protein sequence: CASSPGRNYGYTF.

The chain employs TRBV11-3 and TRBJ2-5, with D possibly matching TRBD1 (5 bases). The length of the CDR3 is 13 residues. Trimming shortened V by 5 bases and J by 4 bases, and 11 bases separated the two germline ends. Germline V gene sequence: CDR1 SGHNT, CDR2 YENEEA. In DNA form, the CDR3 reads TGTGCCAGCAGCCCAGGGTTTCGAGAGACCCAGTACTTC. This translates into CASSPGFRETQYF.

The rearrangement uses TRBV6-1 and TRBJ1-1; D is unresolved. Germline CDR1 MNHNS, CDR2 SASEGT. V lost 6 bases and J lost 3, with 11 bases in between. CDR3 length: 13 amino acids. This CDR3 is CASRMDGYTEAFF. CDR3 in DNA: TGTGCCAGCAGAATGGACGGCTACACTGAAGCTTTCTTT.

The chain links TRBV30 to TRBJ1-6; D perhaps matches TRBD1 (5 bases). Per germline, CDR1 GTSNPN and CDR2 SVGIG (reference sequence). Trimming stripped 3 bases from V and 6 bases from J, with 15 bases between. CDR3 length: 15 amino acids. Here the CDR3 reads CAWRAGGRANSPLHF. For the CDR3, the DNA is TGTGCCTGGAGAGCGGGGGGAAGGGCTAATTCACCCCTCCACTTT. The entire variable domain, with the rest obtained from reference TRBV30 and TRBJ1-6, is as follows: SQTIHQWPATLVQPVGSPLSLECTVEGTSNPNLYWYRQAAGRGLQLLFYSVGIGQISSEVPQNLSASRPQDRQFILSSKKLLLSDSGFYLCAWRAGGRANSPLHFGNGTRLTVT.

The chain employs TRBV12-2 and TRBJ1-4; the table names TRBD1, a call not compared with the DNA. TRBV12-2 is deemed a pseudogene. This CDR3 has 16 amino acids. CDR3 residues: CASRLKQGISNEKLFF. The DNA of the CDR3 is TGTGCAAGTCGTCTTAAACAGGGGATCAGTAATGAAAAACTGTTTTTT.

V and J are TRBV2 and TRBJ1-4; D may be TRBD1 (5 bases). The CDR3 sequence is 14 residues long. Trimming cost V 5 bases and J 3 bases, with 10 bases left between them. Looked up from germline, CDR1 is SNHLY and CDR2 is FYNNEI. CDR3 residues: CASSQGLANEKLFF. The CDR3 DNA reads TGTGCCAGCAGTCAGGGTTTGGCTAATGAAAAACTGTTTTTT.

The table lists this clone with a few counts. The chain carries TRBV10-1 and TRBJ2-3; the D gene could be TRBD1 or TRBD2 (5 bases each). Germline loops: CDR1 WNHNN, CDR2 SYGVQD (reference sequence). There are 14 residues in the CDR3. The V gene lost 6 bases and the J gene lost 2 bases, with 12 bases spanning the gap. This CDR3 is CASRRGDDTDTQYF. The CDR3 nucleotides read TGCGCCAGCAGGAGAGGGGACGACACAGATACGCAGTATTTT.

The genes are TRBV5-4 and TRBJ1-2; perhaps TRBD1 as D (5 bases). CDR1 and CDR2 from the germline V gene are SGHNT and YYREEE (reference sequence). V was pared by 4 bases and J by 5 bases, with 18 bases between. The CDR3 extends over 15 amino acids. The CDR3 is CASSPYTGGGYGYTF. CDR3 sequence (DNA): TGTGCCAGCAGCCCCTACACAGGTGGGGGTTATGGCTACACCTTC.

This clone was seen only once. This chain links TRBV9 with TRBJ2-7; 8 bases fit TRBD1. This CDR3 has 14 residues. The V segment lost 4 bases and the J segment 7 bases; nucleotides outside the gene matches: 10. Germline CDR1 and CDR2: SGDLS and YYNGEE. CDR3 protein: CASSSWTGSREQYF. The CDR3 DNA reads TGTGCCAGCAGCTCATGGACAGGGTCTCGGGAGCAGTACTTC.

This sequence joins TRBV7-7 and TRBJ2-5; 9 bases are shared with TRBD1. Germline loops: CDR1 SSHAT, CDR2 FNYEAQ (reference sequence). The CDR3 is 15 amino acids. With V trimmed by 5 bases and J by 5 bases, 9 bases remained unmatched. CDR3 in DNA: TGTGCCAGCAGCCCGACAGGGGGAAAGGTGGAGACCCAGTACTTC. The encoded protein is CASSPTGGKVETQYF.

The chain recombines TRBV5-1 with TRBJ2-6; D gene uncertain. The V end was cut by 0 bases, the J end by 0 bases, with 13 bases between. This CDR3 is built from 18 residues. Germline V gene data show CDR1 as SGHRS and CDR2 as YFSETQ. CDR3 DNA: TGCGCCAGCAGCTTGGCCCCGGACCCGGGCTCTGGGGCCAACGTCCTGACTTTC. It yields the protein CASSLAPDPGSGANVLTF.

V gene TRBV6-4 combines with J gene TRBJ2-2; D gene ambiguous. Per the germline V gene, CDR1 is MRHNA and CDR2 is SNTAGT. Trimming left V 4 bases short and J 6 bases short, with 12 bases between. CDR3 length: 14 residues. The CDR3 nucleotides read TGTGCCAGCAGTGTAGAGTGGTCGGCCGGGGAGCTGTTTTTT. Translation: CASSVEWSAGELFF.

CDR3 amino acids: CAWSVGGGGTEAFF. The CDR3 DNA sequence: TGTGCCTGGAGTGTCGGGGGGGGAGGTACTGAAGCTTTCTTT. The chain recombines TRBV30 with TRBJ1-1, with D maybe TRBD1 (5 bases). CDR1 and CDR2 from the germline V gene are GTSNPN and SVGIG (reference sequence). The V and J ends lost 0 bases and 5 bases respectively, with 13 bases between them. The CDR3 is 14 amino acids.

The J gene is TRBJ2-1, the V gene TRBV14; the D is unclear. Trimming removed 5 bases from V and 4 bases from J, with 15 bases in between. Germline loops: CDR1 SGHDN, CDR2 FVKESK. The CDR3 totals 15 residues. This CDR3 reads CASSSLVYGYNEQFF. The CDR3 coding sequence is TGTGCCAGCAGCTCGTTAGTTTATGGGTACAATGAGCAGTTCTTC.

This clone showed up just a few times. V gene TRBV27 combines with J gene TRBJ2-7; TRBD2 matches 10 bases. The CDR3 totals 14 residues. The V gene end was trimmed by 5 bases and the J gene end by 9 bases; junction bases not matched to a gene: 10. CDR1 and CDR2 (germline): MNHEY, SMNVEV (reference sequence). CDR3 region: CASSRGLALQRQYF. In DNA form, the CDR3 reads TGTGCCAGCAGTAGGGGACTAGCGCTGCAGCGGCAGTACTTC.

The chain combines TRBV7-2 with TRBJ2-1; 7 bases map to TRBD2. This CDR3 contains 15 residues. Germline-derived CDR1 and CDR2 are SGHTA and FQGNSA. After removal of 4 bases from V and 0 bases from J, the junction contained 3 bases not matched to a gene. The CDR3 protein is CASSWRGGSYNEQFF. CDR3 in DNA: TGTGCCAGCAGCTGGCGCGGGGGCTCCTACAATGAGCAGTTCTTC.

The rearrangement joins TRBV7-3 to TRBJ2-3; D may be TRBD1 or TRBD2 (6 bases each). The CDR3 contains 16 residues. V was shortened by 5 bases and J by 4 bases, with 19 bases between the two germline ends. Germline values: CDR1 SGHTA, CDR2 FQGTGA. The chain's CDR3 is CASSREWGAGSDTQYF. The CDR3 bases are TGTGCCAGCAGCCGGGAGTGGGGGGCAGGGTCAGATACGCAGTATTTT.

For this clone: Distinct nucleotide sequences in the sample also encode this CDR3. The chain couples TRBV6-5 to TRBJ1-2, with a tentative D call TRBD1 (5 bases). The germline gives CDR1 MNHEY, CDR2 SVGAGI. Trimming took 5 bases from V and 3 from J, leaving 10 bases between them. This CDR3 has 13 residues. The CDR3 DNA reads as TGTGCCAGCAGTCCTGGGGCAGACTATGGCTACACCTTC. It specifies CASSPGADYGYTF.

V usage is TRBV7-6 and J usage is TRBJ1-6; a weak D match, TRBD1 (6 bases). The CDR3 contains 16 residues. Looked up from germline, CDR1 is SGHVS and CDR2 is FNYEAQ. V lost 5 bases and J lost 7, with 18 bases in between. The CDR3 nucleotides are TGTGCCAGCAGCAACACCCCTTCGGGACAAAATTCACCCCTCCACTTT. The encoded protein is CASSNTPSGQNSPLHF.

The chain couples TRBV29-1 to TRBJ1-4; TRBD1 might be the D (6 bases). CDR1 and CDR2 from the germline V gene are SQVTM and ANQGSEA. Trimming took 4 bases from V and 0 from J, leaving 12 bases between them. The CDR3 length is 15 residues. As DNA, the CDR3 is TGCAGCGTTGTATCTAGACAGGCAACTAATGAAAAACTGTTTTTT. Its protein product is CSVVSRQATNEKLFF.

The J gene is TRBJ1-3, the V gene TRBV27; D unresolved. Germline CDR1 is MNHEY and CDR2 is SMNVEV (reference sequence). V lost 8 bases and J lost 3, with 17 bases in between. The CDR3 is 15 residues long. CDR3 nucleotides: TGTGCCAGCGGAGAGATTGGTCGGTATGGAAACACCATATATTTT. Amino acid sequence: CASGEIGRYGNTIYF.